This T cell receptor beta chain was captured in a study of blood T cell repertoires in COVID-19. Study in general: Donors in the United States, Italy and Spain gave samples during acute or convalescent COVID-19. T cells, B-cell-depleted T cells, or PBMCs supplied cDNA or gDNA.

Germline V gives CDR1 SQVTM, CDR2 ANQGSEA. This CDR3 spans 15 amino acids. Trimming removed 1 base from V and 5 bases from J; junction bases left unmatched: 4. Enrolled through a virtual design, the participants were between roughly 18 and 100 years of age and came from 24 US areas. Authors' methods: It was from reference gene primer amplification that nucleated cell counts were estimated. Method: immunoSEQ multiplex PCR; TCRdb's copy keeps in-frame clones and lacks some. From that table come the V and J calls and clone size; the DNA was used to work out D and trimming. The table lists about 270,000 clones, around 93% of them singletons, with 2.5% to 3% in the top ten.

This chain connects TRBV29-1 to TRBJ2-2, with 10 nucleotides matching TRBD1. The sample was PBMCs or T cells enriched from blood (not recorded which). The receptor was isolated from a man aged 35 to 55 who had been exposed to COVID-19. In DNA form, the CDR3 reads TGCAGCGTTGAAGGATGGGACAGGGGTACCGGGGAGCTGTTTTTT. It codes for CSVEGWDRGTGELFF.